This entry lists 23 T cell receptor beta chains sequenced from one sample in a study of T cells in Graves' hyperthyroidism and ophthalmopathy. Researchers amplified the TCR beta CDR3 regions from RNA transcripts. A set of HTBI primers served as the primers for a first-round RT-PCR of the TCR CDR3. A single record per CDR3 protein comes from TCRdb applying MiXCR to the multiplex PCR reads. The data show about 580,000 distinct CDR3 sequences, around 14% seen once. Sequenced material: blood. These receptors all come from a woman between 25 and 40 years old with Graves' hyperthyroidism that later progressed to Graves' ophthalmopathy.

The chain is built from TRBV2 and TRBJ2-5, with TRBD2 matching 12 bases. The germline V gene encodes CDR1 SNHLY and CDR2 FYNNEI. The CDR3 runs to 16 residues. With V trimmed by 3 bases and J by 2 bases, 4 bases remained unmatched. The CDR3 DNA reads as TGTGCCAGCAGTGAGAACCTAGCGGGGGGGCAAGAGACCCAGTACTTC. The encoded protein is CASSENLAGGQETQYF.

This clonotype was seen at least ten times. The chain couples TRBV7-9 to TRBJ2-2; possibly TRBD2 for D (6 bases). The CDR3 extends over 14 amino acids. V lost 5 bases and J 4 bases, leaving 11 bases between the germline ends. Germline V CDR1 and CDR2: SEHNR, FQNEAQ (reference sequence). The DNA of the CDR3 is TGTGCCAGCAGCCCCCGGGGGAGCACCGGGGAGCTGTTTTTT. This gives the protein CASSPRGSTGELFF. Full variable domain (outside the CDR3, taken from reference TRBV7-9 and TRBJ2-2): DTGVSQNPRHKITKRGQNVTFRCDPISEHNRLYWYRQTLGQGPEFLTYFQNEAQLEKSRLLSDRFSAERPKGSFSTLEIQRTEQGDSAMYLCASSPRGSTGELFFGEGSRLTVL.

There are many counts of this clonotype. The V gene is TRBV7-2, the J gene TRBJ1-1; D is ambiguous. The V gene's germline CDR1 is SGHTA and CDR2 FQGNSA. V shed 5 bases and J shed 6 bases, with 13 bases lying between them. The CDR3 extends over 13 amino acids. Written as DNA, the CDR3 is TGTGCCAGCAGCCCGTCTTTCTTCGCTGAAGCTTTCTTT. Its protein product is CASSPSFFAEAFF.

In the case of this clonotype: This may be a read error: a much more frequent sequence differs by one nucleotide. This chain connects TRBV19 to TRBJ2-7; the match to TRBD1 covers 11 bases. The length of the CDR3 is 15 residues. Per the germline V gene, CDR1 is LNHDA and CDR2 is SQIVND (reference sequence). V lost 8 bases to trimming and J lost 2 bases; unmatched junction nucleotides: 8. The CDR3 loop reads CASRTSGQGAYEQYF. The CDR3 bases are TGTGCCAGTCGTACCTCGGGACAGGGGGCCTACGAGCAGTACTTC.

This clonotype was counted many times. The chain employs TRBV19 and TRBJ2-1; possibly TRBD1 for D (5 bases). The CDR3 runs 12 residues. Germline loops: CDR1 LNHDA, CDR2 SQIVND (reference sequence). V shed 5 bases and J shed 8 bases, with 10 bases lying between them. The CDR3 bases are TGTGCCAGTAGTCGGACACCGTATGAGCAGTTCTTC. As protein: CASSRTPYEQFF. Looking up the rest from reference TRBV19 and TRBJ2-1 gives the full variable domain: DGGITQSPKYLFRKEGQNVTLSCEQNLNHDAMYWYRQDPGQGLRLIYYSQIVNDFQKGDIAEGYSVSREKKESFPLTVTSAQKNPTAFYLCASSRTPYEQFFGPGTRLTVL.

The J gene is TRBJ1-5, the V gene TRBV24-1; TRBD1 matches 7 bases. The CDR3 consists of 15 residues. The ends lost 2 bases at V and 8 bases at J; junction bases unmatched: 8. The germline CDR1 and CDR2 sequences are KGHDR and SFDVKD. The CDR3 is CATSDSGGVGEPQHF. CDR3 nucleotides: TGTGCCACCAGTGATTCAGGGGGGGTAGGGGAGCCCCAGCATTTT.

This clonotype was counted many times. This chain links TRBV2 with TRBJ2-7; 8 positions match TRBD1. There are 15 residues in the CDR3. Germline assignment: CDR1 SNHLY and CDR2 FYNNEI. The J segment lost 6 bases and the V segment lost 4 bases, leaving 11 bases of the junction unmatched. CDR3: CASSGRGTGATEQYF. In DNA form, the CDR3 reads TGTGCCAGCAGTGGTCGAGGGACAGGTGCAACCGAGCAGTACTTC.

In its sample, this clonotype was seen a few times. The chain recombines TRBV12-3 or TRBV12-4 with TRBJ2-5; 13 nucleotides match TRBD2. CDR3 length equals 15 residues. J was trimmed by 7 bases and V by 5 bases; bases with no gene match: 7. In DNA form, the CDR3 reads TGTGCCAGCAGTCGCGGGACTAGCGGGGAGGGGACCCAGTACTTC. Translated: CASSRGTSGEGTQYF.

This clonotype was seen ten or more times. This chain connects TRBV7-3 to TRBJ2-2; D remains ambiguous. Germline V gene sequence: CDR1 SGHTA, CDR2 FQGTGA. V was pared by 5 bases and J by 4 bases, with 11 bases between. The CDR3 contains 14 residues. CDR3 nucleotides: TGTGCCAGCAGCCCAACAACGCCCACCGGGGAGCTGTTTTTT. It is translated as CASSPTTPTGELFF.

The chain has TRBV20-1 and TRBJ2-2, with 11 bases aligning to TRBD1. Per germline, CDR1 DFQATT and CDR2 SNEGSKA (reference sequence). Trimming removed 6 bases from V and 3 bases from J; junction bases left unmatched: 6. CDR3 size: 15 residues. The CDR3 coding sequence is TGCAGTGCCGGGCGGGGACAGGGGGACACCGGGGAGCTGTTTTTT. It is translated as CSAGRGQGDTGELFF.

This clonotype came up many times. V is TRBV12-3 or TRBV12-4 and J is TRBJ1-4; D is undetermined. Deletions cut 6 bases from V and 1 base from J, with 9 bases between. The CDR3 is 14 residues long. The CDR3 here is CASSVGGTNEKLFF. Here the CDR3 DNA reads TGTGCCAGCAGCGTGGGAGGAACTAATGAAAAACTGTTTTTT.

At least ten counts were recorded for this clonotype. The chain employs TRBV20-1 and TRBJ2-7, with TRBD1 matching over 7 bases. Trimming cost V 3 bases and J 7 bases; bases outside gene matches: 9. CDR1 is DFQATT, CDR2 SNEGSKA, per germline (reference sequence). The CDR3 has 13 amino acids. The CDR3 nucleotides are TGCAGTGCTAGTATTTTACAGGGGCGAGAGCAGTACTTC. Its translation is CSASILQGREQYF.

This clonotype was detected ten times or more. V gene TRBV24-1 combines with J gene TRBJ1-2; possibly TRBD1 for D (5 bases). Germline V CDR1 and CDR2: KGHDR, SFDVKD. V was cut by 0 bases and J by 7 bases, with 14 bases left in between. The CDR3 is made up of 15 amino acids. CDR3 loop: CATSDLTGAGGGYTF. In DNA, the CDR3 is TGTGCCACCAGTGATTTGACCGGGGCCGGGGGTGGCTACACCTTC.

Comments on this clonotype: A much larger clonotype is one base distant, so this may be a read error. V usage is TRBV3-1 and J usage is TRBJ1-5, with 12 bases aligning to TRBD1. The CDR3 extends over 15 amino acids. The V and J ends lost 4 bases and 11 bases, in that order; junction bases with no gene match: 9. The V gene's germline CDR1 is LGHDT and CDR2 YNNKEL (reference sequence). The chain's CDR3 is CASSLGTGGGQSQHF. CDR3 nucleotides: TGTGCCAGCAGCCTTGGGACAGGGGGCGGACAGTCCCAGCATTTT.

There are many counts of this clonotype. CDR3 sequence reads: CATSDFGTGGDEQFF. The CDR3 DNA follows: TGTGCCACCAGTGATTTCGGGACAGGGGGCGACGAGCAGTTCTTC. The genes are TRBV24-1 and TRBJ2-1, with 12 positions matching TRBD1. CDR3 length: 15 amino acids. Trimming removed 1 base from V and 10 bases from J; junction bases left unmatched: 4. Germline CDR1 KGHDR, CDR2 SFDVKD.

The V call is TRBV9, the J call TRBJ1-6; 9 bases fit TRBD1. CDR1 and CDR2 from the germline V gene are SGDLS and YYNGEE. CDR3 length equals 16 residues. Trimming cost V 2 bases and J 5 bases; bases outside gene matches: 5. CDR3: CASSVGQGIHNSPLHF. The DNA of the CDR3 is TGTGCCAGCAGCGTTGGACAGGGGATTCATAATTCACCCCTCCACTTT.

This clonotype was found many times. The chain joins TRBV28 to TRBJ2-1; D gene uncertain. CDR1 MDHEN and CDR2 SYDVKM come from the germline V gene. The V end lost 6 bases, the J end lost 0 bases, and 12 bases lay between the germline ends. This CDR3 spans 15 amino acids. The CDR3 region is CASRSEISSYNEQFF. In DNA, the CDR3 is TGTGCCAGCAGGTCGGAAATAAGCTCCTACAATGAGCAGTTCTTC. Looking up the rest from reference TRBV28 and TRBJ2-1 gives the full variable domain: DVKVTQSSRYLVKRTGEKVFLECVQDMDHENMFWYRQDPGLGLRLIYFSYDVKMKEKGDIPEGYSVSREKKERFSLILESASTNQTSMYLCASRSEISSYNEQFFGPGTRLTVL.

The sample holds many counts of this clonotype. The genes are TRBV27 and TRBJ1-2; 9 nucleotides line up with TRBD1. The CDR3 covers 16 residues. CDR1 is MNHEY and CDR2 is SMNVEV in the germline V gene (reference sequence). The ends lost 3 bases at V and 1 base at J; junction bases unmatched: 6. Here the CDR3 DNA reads TGTGCCAGCAGTTTCAGACAGGGGGTTGGTAACTATGGCTACACCTTC. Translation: CASSFRQGVGNYGYTF.

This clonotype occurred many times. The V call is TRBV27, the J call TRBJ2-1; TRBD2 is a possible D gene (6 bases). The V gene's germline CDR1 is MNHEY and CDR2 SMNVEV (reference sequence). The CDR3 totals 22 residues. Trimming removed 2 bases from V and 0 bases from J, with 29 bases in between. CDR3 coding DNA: TGTGCCAGCAGTTTAGTTGAGGCTTCAGATGCAAGAAAGGAGGGCTCCTACAATGAGCAGTTCTTC. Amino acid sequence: CASSLVEASDARKEGSYNEQFF.

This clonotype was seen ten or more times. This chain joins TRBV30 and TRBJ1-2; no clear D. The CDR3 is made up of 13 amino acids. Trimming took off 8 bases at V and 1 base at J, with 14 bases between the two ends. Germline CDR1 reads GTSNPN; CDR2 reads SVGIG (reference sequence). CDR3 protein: CARNFLGNYGYTF. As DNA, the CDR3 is TGTGCCCGGAATTTCCTGGGTAACTATGGCTACACCTTC.

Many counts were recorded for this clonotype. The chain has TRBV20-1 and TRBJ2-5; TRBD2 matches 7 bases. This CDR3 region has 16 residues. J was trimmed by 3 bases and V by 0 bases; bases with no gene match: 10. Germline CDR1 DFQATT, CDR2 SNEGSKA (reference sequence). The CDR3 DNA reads TGCAGTGCTAGAGATTCGGGCGGAGGGAGGGAAGAGACCCAGTACTTC. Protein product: CSARDSGGGREETQYF.

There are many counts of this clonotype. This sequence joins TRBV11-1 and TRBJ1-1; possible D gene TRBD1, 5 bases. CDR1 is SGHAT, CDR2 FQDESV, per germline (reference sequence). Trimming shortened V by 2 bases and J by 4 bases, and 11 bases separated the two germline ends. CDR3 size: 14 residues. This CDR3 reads CASSLPGRFTEAFF. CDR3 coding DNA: TGTGCCAGCAGCTTACCGGGACGGTTCACTGAAGCTTTCTTT. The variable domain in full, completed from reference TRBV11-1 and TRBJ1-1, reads EAEVAQSPRYKITEKSQAVAFWCDPISGHATLYWYRQILGQGPELLVQFQDESVVDDSQLPKDRFSAERLKGVDSTLKIQPAELGDSAMYLCASSLPGRFTEAFFGQGTRLTVV.

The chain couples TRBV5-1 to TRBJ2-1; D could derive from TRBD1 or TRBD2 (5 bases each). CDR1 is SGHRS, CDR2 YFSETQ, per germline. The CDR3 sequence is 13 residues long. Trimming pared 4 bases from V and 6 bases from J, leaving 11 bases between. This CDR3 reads CASSTAGTNEQFF. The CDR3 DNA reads TGCGCCAGCAGCACCGCCGGGACCAATGAGCAGTTCTTC.